The 29 T cell receptor beta chains below were found in one sample sequenced in a study of T cells in Graves' hyperthyroidism and ophthalmopathy. Researchers took RNA transcripts and amplified the TCR beta CDR3 regions from them. HTBI primers were the set used in a first-round RT-PCR of the TCR CDR3. TCRdb analysed the multiplex PCR reads with MiXCR anew, one entry per CDR3 protein. Of more than 300,000 distinct CDR3 sequences listed, about 18% are singletons. Material: blood. Receptors were obtained from a man aged 18 to 35 with Graves' ophthalmopathy.

This clonotype has ten or more counts. This chain links TRBV5-1 with TRBJ2-2; TRBD2 might be the D (6 bases). Per the germline V gene, CDR1 is SGHRS and CDR2 is YFSETQ. The CDR3 extends over 15 amino acids. Trimming removed 4 bases at V and 1 base at J, with 11 bases between. The CDR3 DNA reads TGCGCCAGCAGCGTGCCGGGACTGAACACCGGGGAGCTGTTTTTT. Translated: CASSVPGLNTGELFF.

In its sample, this clonotype was seen a few times. The gene calls are TRBV5-1 and TRBJ2-1, with TRBD2 matching 7 bases. V lost 2 bases and J lost 0; bases outside the gene matches: 2. Germline V lookup: CDR1 SGHRS, CDR2 YFSETQ. The CDR3 runs 15 residues. Here the CDR3 DNA reads TGCGCCAGCAGCTTAAGCGGGGACTCCTACAATGAGCAGTTCTTC. Protein: CASSLSGDSYNEQFF.

The J gene is TRBJ2-4, the V gene TRBV29-1, with TRBD1 identical over 12 bases. CDR1 SQVTM and CDR2 ANQGSEA come from the germline V gene. The CDR3 contains 13 residues. V lost 6 bases and J lost 9; bases outside the gene matches: 6. This CDR3 reads CSVGTGGNIIQYF. CDR3 DNA sequence: TGCAGCGTAGGGACAGGGGGCAATATCATTCAGTACTTC.

The genes are TRBV18 and TRBJ2-7; 11 nucleotides align to TRBD2. V shed 5 bases and J 3 bases; nucleotides not matched to a gene: 3. The V gene's germline CDR1 is KGHSH and CDR2 LQKENI. The CDR3 has 14 amino acids. The DNA for the CDR3 is TGTGCCAGCTCAACCACTAGCGGGAGCTACGAGCAGTACTTC. It is translated as CASSTTSGSYEQYF. Variable domain in full (rest from reference TRBV18 and TRBJ2-7): NAGVMQNPRHLVRRRGQEARLRCSPMKGHSHVYWYRQLPEEGLKFMVYLQKENIIDESGMPKERFSAEFPKEGPSILRIQQVVRGDSAAYFCASSTTSGSYEQYFGPGTRLTVT.

This sequence joins TRBV15 and TRBJ1-2, with D tentatively TRBD1 (5 bases). V was trimmed by 4 bases and J by 4 bases, leaving 19 bases between them. The length of the CDR3 is 16 residues. Germline assignment: CDR1 LNHNV and CDR2 YYDKDF (reference sequence). The CDR3 coding sequence is TGTGCCACCAGCACCCCGCCTGAGGGACTAGGCTATGGCTACACCTTC. This translates into CATSTPPEGLGYGYTF.

At least ten counts were recorded for this clonotype. The chain combines TRBV5-5 with TRBJ2-5, with D possibly TRBD2 on 5 matching bases. Germline loops: CDR1 SGHKS, CDR2 YYEKEE (reference sequence). The CDR3 consists of 16 residues. Trimming left V 2 bases short and J 5 bases short, with 19 bases between. DNA of the CDR3: TGTGCCAGCAGCTTTTATCGAGGGAGTAGAGGGGAGACCCAGTACTTC. Translating it yields CASSFYRGSRGETQYF.

In this sample, this clonotype turned up a few times. The chain carries TRBV5-6 and TRBJ2-3; tentatively, D is TRBD1 (5 bases). The germline gives CDR1 SGHDT, CDR2 YYEEEE. This CDR3 comprises 13 residues. The V end lost 3 bases, the J end lost 4 bases, and 9 bases lay between the germline ends. The CDR3 DNA sequence: TGTGCCAGCAGCTCGCAGGGCCCAGATACGCAGTATTTT. Translating gives CASSSQGPDTQYF.

This clonotype came up many times. The rearrangement links TRBV28 to TRBJ2-1; D remains ambiguous. The germline V gene encodes CDR1 MDHEN and CDR2 SYDVKM. With 3 bases removed from V and 0 bases from J, the gap between germline ends came to 6 bases. The CDR3 has 14 residues. As DNA, the CDR3 is TGTGCCAGCAGTTTCCTTTCCTCCTACAATGAGCAGTTCTTC. Protein product: CASSFLSSYNEQFF.

CDR3 coding DNA: TGTGCCATCAGTGATTGGACTAGCGGACGCACAGATACGCAGTATTTT. Amino acids: CAISDWTSGRTDTQYF. The rearrangement joins TRBV10-3 to TRBJ2-3, with 10 bases matching TRBD2. Looked up from germline, CDR1 is ENHRY and CDR2 is SYGVKD. This CDR3 has 16 residues. V was pared by 3 bases and J by 1 base, with 4 bases of the junction left unmatched.

This clonotype was counted at least ten times. This sequence joins TRBV6-5 and TRBJ1-1; D call uncertain. The CDR3 covers 16 residues. V lost 0 bases and J 0 bases, leaving 11 bases between the germline ends. Germline assignment: CDR1 MNHEY and CDR2 SVGAGI. For the CDR3, the DNA is TGTGCCAGCAGTTACTCTAGGCAGAGAATGAACACTGAAGCTTTCTTT. It is translated as CASSYSRQRMNTEAFF.

At least ten counts were recorded for this clonotype. As DNA, the CDR3 is TGTGCCACCAGCGATAGACAGGGATTAGGGGACTATGGCTACACCTTC. Residues: CATSDRQGLGDYGYTF. The chain joins TRBV24-1 to TRBJ1-2; 7 nucleotides align to TRBD1. The CDR3 extends over 16 amino acids. V was clipped by 7 bases and J by 3 bases; unmatched bases: 13. Germline V gene lookup returns CDR1 KGHDR and CDR2 SFDVKD.

The sample holds many counts of this clonotype. The V call is TRBV2, the J call TRBJ2-7; D may be TRBD1 or TRBD2 (5 bases each). The ends were cut back, 10 bases at V and 0 bases at J, with 7 bases in the middle. Looked up from germline, CDR1 is SNHLY and CDR2 is FYNNEI. This CDR3 has 11 residues. The CDR3 loop reads CATGASYEQYF. CDR3 DNA: TGTGCCACCGGGGCCTCCTACGAGCAGTACTTC. Together with reference TRBV2 and TRBJ2-7, the CDR3 gives the full variable domain: EPEVTQTPSHQVTQMGQEVILRCVPISNHLYFYWYRQILGQKVEFLVSFYNNEISEKSEIFDDQFSVERPDGSNFTLKIRSTKLEDSAMYFCATGASYEQYFGPGTRLTVT.

The J gene is TRBJ1-2, the V gene TRBV2; 7 nucleotides line up with TRBD1. CDR3 length: 14 residues. With 8 bases clipped from V and 4 bases from J, the junction kept 10 bases outside the gene matches. Looked up from germline, CDR1 is SNHLY and CDR2 is FYNNEI. CDR3 residues: CASQDQGGRYGYTF. The CDR3 DNA is TGTGCCAGCCAAGATCAGGGGGGCCGCTATGGCTACACCTTC.

The chain joins TRBV10-3 to TRBJ2-2, with 11 bases that match TRBD2. From germline, CDR1 is ENHRY and CDR2 SYGVKD. Germline trimming cut 3 bases from V and 5 bases from J; bases unmatched to any gene: 5. This CDR3 region has 16 residues. CDR3 coding DNA: TGTGCCATCAGTGAAACTAGCGGGGGAGCTACCGGGGAGCTGTTTTTT. It translates to CAISETSGGATGELFF.

The chain carries TRBV27 and TRBJ1-2, with a tentative D call TRBD1 (5 bases). Deletions cut 9 bases from V and 6 bases from J, with 11 bases between. The germline V gene encodes CDR1 MNHEY and CDR2 SMNVEV (reference sequence). The CDR3 length is 11 residues. This CDR3 reads CASSGYDGYTF. As DNA, the CDR3 is TGTGCCAGTTCAGGGTATGATGGCTACACCTTC.

The gene calls are TRBV4-1 and TRBJ2-2; 8 bases map to TRBD2. Germline-derived CDR1 and CDR2 are MGHRA and YSYEKL. Trimming at V came to 2 bases and at J to 5 bases, leaving 4 bases not matched to a gene. The CDR3 is made up of 15 amino acids. The CDR3 sequence: CASSQPLAGTGELFF. The CDR3 nucleotides are TGCGCCAGCAGCCAACCATTAGCGGGGACCGGGGAGCTGTTTTTT.

This clonotype was found many times. This chain links TRBV2 with TRBJ1-6; D perhaps matches TRBD1 (5 bases). Trimming pared 3 bases from V and 9 bases from J, leaving 9 bases between. The CDR3 loop spans 13 amino acids. Per germline, CDR1 SNHLY and CDR2 FYNNEI. This CDR3 reads CASSDGTRSPLHF. CDR3 coding DNA: TGTGCCAGCAGTGATGGGACCCGTTCACCCCTCCACTTT.

This clonotype was detected many times. The chain employs TRBV5-1 and TRBJ2-7, with 7 bases fitting TRBD2. This CDR3 comprises 17 residues. The J segment lost 4 bases and the V segment lost 0 bases, leaving 13 bases of the junction unmatched. Germline V gene sequence: CDR1 SGHRS, CDR2 YFSETQ. CDR3 in amino acids: CASSLVSRSGWGYEQYF. The CDR3 bases are TGCGCCAGCAGCTTGGTCTCCCGTAGCGGGTGGGGATACGAGCAGTACTTC. Based on the CDR3 plus reference TRBV5-1 and TRBJ2-7, the full variable domain is KAGVTQTPRYLIKTRGQQVTLSCSPISGHRSVSWYQQTPGQGLQFLFEYFSETQRNKGNFPGRFSGRQFSNSRSEMNVSTLELGDSALYLCASSLVSRSGWGYEQYFGPGTRLTVT.

A remark on this clonotype: A junction end diverges from the germline sequence, so it may reflect a read error. This chain uses TRBV4-1 with TRBJ1-6, with D possibly TRBD1 on 5 matching bases. CDR1 MGHRA and CDR2 YSYEKL come from the germline V gene. The CDR3 runs to 16 residues. CDR3 in DNA: TGTGCCAGCAGCCTCTCTCCGACAGATCATAATTCACCCCTCCACTTT. Amino acids: CASSLSPTDHNSPLHF.

This clonotype was recorded at least ten times. V usage is TRBV5-1 and J usage is TRBJ2-3, with TRBD1 matching over 7 bases. This CDR3 contains 15 residues. Trimming at V came to 0 bases and at J to 1 base, leaving 2 bases not matched to a gene. Per germline, CDR1 SGHRS and CDR2 YFSETQ. The CDR3 sequence: CASSLAGQRTDTQYF. DNA for the CDR3: TGCGCCAGCAGCTTGGCGGGACAGCGCACAGATACGCAGTATTTT.

Ten or more counts support this clonotype. The genes are TRBV5-1 and TRBJ1-1; 8 bases match TRBD1. This CDR3 comprises 15 residues. The germline gives CDR1 SGHRS, CDR2 YFSETQ. After removal of 5 bases from V and 0 bases from J, the junction contained 6 bases not matched to a gene. The CDR3 nucleotides are TGCGCCAGCAGGGGGTCGGACAGGGTGAACACTGAAGCTTTCTTT. Protein sequence: CASRGSDRVNTEAFF. The full variable domain, rest sourced from reference TRBV5-1 and TRBJ1-1, is KAGVTQTPRYLIKTRGQQVTLSCSPISGHRSVSWYQQTPGQGLQFLFEYFSETQRNKGNFPGRFSGRQFSNSRSEMNVSTLELGDSALYLCASRGSDRVNTEAFFGQGTRLTVV.

The table lists this clonotype with many counts. Here the CDR3 DNA reads TGTGCCATCACCGGGCTAGCGGGGGGGGTCTATGAGCAGTTCTTC. Protein product: CAITGLAGGVYEQFF. The rearrangement links TRBV10-3 to TRBJ2-1, with 12 positions matching TRBD2. This CDR3 has 15 amino acids. The V segment lost 7 bases and the J segment 8 bases; nucleotides outside the gene matches: 9. In germline, CDR1 is ENHRY, CDR2 SYGVKD.

This clonotype was detected only a few times. V is TRBV20-1 and J is TRBJ1-4; D call uncertain. This CDR3 region has 16 residues. Germline loops: CDR1 DFQATT, CDR2 SNEGSKA (reference sequence). Trimming removed 0 bases at V and 0 bases at J, with 11 bases between. The CDR3 DNA reads TGCAGTGCTAGAGATATTAAGAGCCCAACTAATGAAAAACTGTTTTTT. The encoded protein is CSARDIKSPTNEKLFF.

This clonotype occurred a few times. This chain joins TRBV9 and TRBJ2-1; possible D gene TRBD2, 7 bases. Germline lookup yields CDR1 SGDLS and CDR2 YYNGEE. This CDR3 is 18 amino acids long. The V end lost 3 bases, the J end lost 4 bases, and 23 bases lay between the germline ends. The CDR3 nucleotides read TGTGCCAGCAGCGAGGGAGGGGGGCTATTACCGTTATACAATGAGCAGTTCTTC. It translates to CASSEGGGLLPLYNEQFF.

The table lists this clonotype with many counts. V gene TRBV3-1 combines with J gene TRBJ1-5, with 8 positions matching TRBD1. This CDR3 contains 14 residues. The trim removed 4 bases at V and 7 bases at J, leaving 6 bases unmatched. CDR1 LGHDT and CDR2 YNNKEL come from the germline V gene (reference sequence). CDR3 sequence: CASSPDRALQPQHF. The CDR3 nucleotides read TGTGCCAGCAGCCCGGACAGGGCTTTGCAGCCCCAGCATTTT.

This clonotype was found many times. This chain uses TRBV3-1 with TRBJ1-1, with D maybe TRBD1 (6 bases). The V gene lost 8 bases and the J gene lost 7 bases, with 20 bases spanning the gap. CDR3 length: 14 residues. Germline V gene lookup returns CDR1 LGHDT and CDR2 YNNKEL (reference sequence). In DNA, the CDR3 is TGTGCCAGCGTAAAGGGGGGGGCGCGGGGTGAAGCTTTCTTT. Amino acids: CASVKGGARGEAFF.

This clonotype was detected only a few times. The rearrangement joins TRBV5-1 to TRBJ2-1, with D possibly being TRBD2 (6 bases). The V gene lost 0 bases and the J gene lost 2 bases, with 18 bases spanning the gap. The CDR3 consists of 18 residues. From germline, CDR1 is SGHRS and CDR2 YFSETQ. The CDR3 spells CASSLVGVGGEAYNEQFF. The DNA of the CDR3 is TGCGCCAGCAGCTTGGTCGGGGTCGGCGGGGAGGCCTACAATGAGCAGTTCTTC.

This clonotype came up many times. The rearrangement uses TRBV12-3 or TRBV12-4 and TRBJ2-7; the match to TRBD2 covers 8 bases. V lost 6 bases to trimming and J lost 2 bases; unmatched junction nucleotides: 6. The CDR3 spans 14 residues. The CDR3 DNA reads TGTGCCAGCAGCCCCCCGACTAGCGCCTACGAGCAGTACTTC. Amino acid sequence: CASSPPTSAYEQYF.

The V gene is TRBV28, the J gene TRBJ2-7; D remains ambiguous. The germline gives CDR1 MDHEN, CDR2 SYDVKM. CDR3 size: 14 residues. The V end was cut by 2 bases, the J end by 6 bases, with 14 bases between. The CDR3 region has the DNA TGTGCCAGCAGTTTACGACACCAGCAAGGCGAGCAGTACTTC. Translated: CASSLRHQQGEQYF.